Listed below are T cell receptor beta chains from one sample, sequenced in a study of blood T cells in healthy people across ages. A single record per CDR3 protein comes from TCRdb applying MiXCR to the 5' RACE reads. The data show over 550,000 distinct CDR3 sequences, with approximately 30% seen just once and 15% to 17% held by the top ten. The sample was blood. These receptors originate from a woman of 80 years or more in good health. CDR3s include the opening cysteine and the closing phenylalanine or tryptophan. D genes are given only for firm matches. Expanded clones get a size class; other rows say once, few or many, or leave the size out.

j_call clone_size v_call d_call cdr3_aa cdr3_nt
TRBJ1-1 . TRBV20-1 . CSAMIHRNTEAFF TGCAGTGCTATGATTCATAGGAACACTGAAGCTTTCTTT
TRBJ1-5 once TRBV28 TRBD1 CASNEQGENQPQHF TGTGCCAGCAATGAACAGGGGGAGAATCAGCCCCAGCATTTT
TRBJ2-7 many TRBV7-2 . CASSLIPYEQYF TGTGCCAGCAGCTTAATCCCCTACGAGCAGTACTTC
TRBJ2-6 many TRBV3-1 . CASSRSTGTGANVLTF TGTGCCAGCAGCCGTAGCACAGGGACTGGGGCCAACGTCCTGACTTTC
TRBJ2-7 . TRBV5-1 TRBD1 CASSQGWDSSYEQYF TGCGCCAGCAGCCAAGGGTGGGACAGCTCCTACGAGCAGTACTTC
TRBJ2-1 many TRBV4-1 TRBD2 CASSAGLAGWNEQFF TGCGCCAGCAGCGCCGGGCTAGCGGGGTGGAATGAGCAGTTCTTC
TRBJ1-2 . TRBV6-1 TRBD1 CASSAGQGVGYGYTF TGTGCCAGCAGTGCGGGACAGGGGGTAGGCTATGGCTACACCTTC
TRBJ2-1 . TRBV5-6 . CASSPDGGLVGEQFF TGTGCCAGCAGCCCGGACGGAGGTTTAGTCGGTGAGCAGTTCTTC
TRBJ1-1 . TRBV12-3/TRBV12-4 . CASRDDHWTEAFF TGTGCCAGCAGGGACGATCATTGGACTGAAGCTTTCTTT
TRBJ1-1 . TRBV12-3/TRBV12-4 TRBD1 CASSRQGVRTEAFF TGTGCCAGCAGCCGACAGGGGGTTCGAACTGAAGCTTTCTTT
TRBJ1-2 . TRBV27 TRBD1 CASSFQGANGYTF TGTGCCAGCAGTTTTCAGGGGGCAAATGGCTACACCTTC